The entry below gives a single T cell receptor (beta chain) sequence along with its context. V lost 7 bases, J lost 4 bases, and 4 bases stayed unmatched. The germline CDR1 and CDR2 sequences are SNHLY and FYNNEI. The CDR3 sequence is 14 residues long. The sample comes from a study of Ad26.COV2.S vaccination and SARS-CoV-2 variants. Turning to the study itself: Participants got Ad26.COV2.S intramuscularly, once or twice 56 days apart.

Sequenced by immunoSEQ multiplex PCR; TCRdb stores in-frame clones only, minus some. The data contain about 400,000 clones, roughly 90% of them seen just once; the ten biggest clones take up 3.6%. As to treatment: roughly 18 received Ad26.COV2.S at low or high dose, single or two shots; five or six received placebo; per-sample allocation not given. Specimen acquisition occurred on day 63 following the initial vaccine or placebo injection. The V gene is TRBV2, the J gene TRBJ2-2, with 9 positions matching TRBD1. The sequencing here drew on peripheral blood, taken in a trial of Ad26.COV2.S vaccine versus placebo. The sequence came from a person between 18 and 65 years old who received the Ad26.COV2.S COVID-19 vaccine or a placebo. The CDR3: CASNRDRVTGELFF. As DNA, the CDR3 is TGTGCCAGCAACCGGGACAGGGTCACCGGGGAGCTGTTTTTT.